This TCR beta chain was retrieved from a study of OX40 agonist ivuxolimab in advanced cancers. As for this clone: Its antigen is still unknown.

V was clipped by 5 bases and J by 4 bases, with 11 bases between them. Germline V lookup: CDR1 SNHLY, CDR2 FYNNEI. This CDR3 region has 13 residues. Study-level points and caveats: Within 6 weeks, CD4+ and CD8+ blood T cells expanded clonally at 0.1 to 3.0 mg/kg.

Profiling relied on immunoSEQ multiplex PCR, and the TCRdb table lists in-frame clones only, not all of them. In the table there are roughly 80,000 clones, roughly 87% of which are singletons. This sequence originates from an adult with an advanced solid tumor such as melanoma, head and neck, liver or kidney cancer. Sequencing used CD4+ or CD8+ T cells sorted from blood, obtained in a trial of the OX40 agonist ivuxolimab. The rearrangement uses TRBV2 and TRBJ2-5, with D tentatively TRBD1 (6 bases). CDR3 amino acids: CASSSQGPETQYF. The CDR3 bases are TGTGCCAGCAGTTCACAGGGACCAGAGACCCAGTACTTC.